A selection of T cell receptor beta chains follows, all from one sample in a study of cytomegalovirus exposure and HLA in healthy donors. Only in-frame clones appear in the TCRdb table, and some are missing; sequencing was by immunoSEQ multiplex PCR. The sample's table shows 65,000 to 85,000 clones. Source material: PBMCs. The receptors shown here come from a female donor in good health and CMV-seropositive. CDR3s leave out the opening cysteine and the closing phenylalanine or tryptophan.

V gene	J gene	CDR3 protein
TRBV27	TRBJ1-6	ASSFSNSPLH
TRBV5-4	TRBJ2-2	ASSRDRGYTGELF
TRBV5-1	TRBJ2-7	ASSAHRGHEQY
TRBV30	TRBJ2-7	AWSGSRERETYEQY
TRBV5-1	TRBJ1-1	ASSLNRGSTEAF
TRBV25-1	TRBJ2-3	ASSPSLAGGTDTQY
TRBV19	TRBJ1-1	ASSDPGQGSRNTEAF
TRBV25-1	TRBJ2-5	ASSDLGGRQETQY
TRBV2	TRBJ2-1	ASRGGTSGAHEQF
TRBV30	TRBJ2-1	AWSGGFDEQF
TRBV28	TRBJ2-3	ASTPMGGDTQY
TRBV6-6	TRBJ1-4	ASSSPPEGEKLF
TRBV29-1	TRBJ1-1	SAVGDRLNTEAF
TRBV29-1	TRBJ1-1	SVYRAGTEAF
TRBV6-4	TRBJ1-5	ASSADRNQPQH
TRBV10-3	TRBJ2-2	AISMDRGVYTGELF
TRBV28	TRBJ2-7	ASSFGRTSYEQY
TRBV28	TRBJ1-2	ASSLYLGAEGYT
TRBV9	TRBJ2-7	ASSVDSGTRY
TRBV2	TRBJ2-7	ASSVVWAGGANEQY
TRBV5-8	TRBJ2-3	ASSSGLAGTTDTQY
TRBV6-1	TRBJ1-2	ASSETRLGT
TRBV28	TRBJ2-7	ASSGGADPKQQY
TRBV5-1	TRBJ2-7	ASSPEDRGPYEQY
TRBV5-1	TRBJ1-1	ASSGRTGNTEAF
TRBV5-1	TRBJ2-7	ASSFGQPYEQY
TRBV29-1	TRBJ2-1	SVEGIDRNNEQF
TRBV7-2	TRBJ1-5	ASSLLSNQPQH
TRBV7-9	TRBJ2-2	ASSQLREGGNTGELF
TRBV19	TRBJ2-7	ASIPTSGDAREQY
TRBV30	TRBJ2-3	AWRLAGGTDTQY
TRBV7-9	TRBJ2-7	ASSPLWGHGSSYEQY
TRBV7-9	TRBJ2-5	ASRGQGPWETQY
TRBV28	TRBJ1-2	ASSPPTGAAGYT
TRBV18	TRBJ1-5	ASSREQGYDQPQH
TRBV18	TRBJ2-5	ASSPPQGPEEETQY
TRBV5-4	TRBJ2-1	ASSPTGDSDNEQF
TRBV18	TRBJ2-7	ASSPFTREEYEQY
TRBV19	TRBJ1-5	ASSSERDRGLTRNQPQH
TRBV5-1	TRBJ2-2	ASSRGTANTGELF
TRBV28	TRBJ1-4	ASSSSSTATNEKLF
TRBV9	TRBJ2-1	ASSVDPQGTGPNEQF
TRBV7-2	TRBJ2-5	ASREVGAQTQY
TRBV11-2	TRBJ2-1	ASSLVEVGEQF
TRBV4-3	TRBJ2-5	ASSPGSQETQY
TRBV2	TRBJ2-2	ASQTWTGRNTGELF
TRBV18	TRBJ2-7	ASAQNGQGEMHEQY